This is a list of T cell receptor beta chains from one sample in a study of tumor-infiltrating lymphocytes in primary liver carcinoma. TCRdb analysed the multiplex PCR reads with MiXCR anew, one entry per CDR3 protein. The data hold 100,000 or so distinct CDR3 sequences, with around 84% observed a single time. What was sequenced was liver tumor tissue from sampling region 3. The receptors come from a man between 35 and 55 years old with primary liver carcinoma and hepatitis B virus infection. CDR3s leave out the opening cysteine and the closing phenylalanine or tryptophan.

CDR3aa	v_gene	j_gene
ASSHGGNGIHVNEQF	TRBV5-1	TRBJ2-1
ASSEWTSGLYEHY	TRBV6-1	TRBJ2-7
SVQSGGGRKQH	TRBV29-1	TRBJ2-7
ASSLDPGEASTDTQR	TRBV11-2	TRBJ2-3
VSSTRGGEQY	TRBV13	TRBJ2-7
VSSLSTAGDQKETQY	TRBV6-2/TRBV6-3	TRBJ2-5
ASSPERSRAYDYGYT	TRBV27	TRBJ1-2
VNSLIRNTEAF	TRBV11-1	TRBJ1-1
ASRSGHTPSTNTQC	TRBV12-3/TRBV12-4	TRBJ2-3
ASSSGTLIQY	TRBV11-1	TRBJ2-5
SVTGPSGSGEYNEQF	TRBV29-1	TRBJ2-1
ASSLGGGVEKLF	TRBV11-2	TRBJ1-4
TSSLDTEGYGCT	TRBV5-1	TRBJ1-2
ASSLYTGVAAQETQY	TRBV11-2	TRBJ2-5
ANNHLNEAF	TRBV10-2	TRBJ1-1
ASQTGSPYEQY	TRBV10-3	TRBJ2-7
ATEGRIANTGDLF	TRBV28	TRBJ2-2
SAGTEAQY	TRBV20-1	TRBJ2-5
ASRIGTGNQPQH	TRBV6-1	TRBJ1-5
ASSLSGVGEKLF	TRBV12-3/TRBV12-4	TRBJ1-4
NVIGPGPTGELF	TRBV29-1	TRBJ2-2
ASSSIGAEQY	TRBV7-8	TRBJ2-7
ASTSTRDSYNEQL	TRBV6-1	TRBJ2-1
ASSSSTRVGETQY	TRBV28	TRBJ2-5
ASSQGAWSYGYT	TRBV4-1	TRBJ1-2
SAQVIPRTGELF	TRBV20-1	TRBJ2-2
SGGTGTGKLF	TRBV29-1	TRBJ2-2
ASSNSQETKC	TRBV6-2/TRBV6-3	TRBJ2-5
ASSYSTRREETRY	TRBV6-5	TRBJ2-5
VSSLAGGTDTQY	TRBV6-5	TRBJ2-3
ASSEDRVVNERF	TRBV6-5	TRBJ2-1
DIRWTGEYEQY	TRBV6-5	TRBJ2-7
TSSLGFDNQPQH	TRBV5-6	TRBJ1-5